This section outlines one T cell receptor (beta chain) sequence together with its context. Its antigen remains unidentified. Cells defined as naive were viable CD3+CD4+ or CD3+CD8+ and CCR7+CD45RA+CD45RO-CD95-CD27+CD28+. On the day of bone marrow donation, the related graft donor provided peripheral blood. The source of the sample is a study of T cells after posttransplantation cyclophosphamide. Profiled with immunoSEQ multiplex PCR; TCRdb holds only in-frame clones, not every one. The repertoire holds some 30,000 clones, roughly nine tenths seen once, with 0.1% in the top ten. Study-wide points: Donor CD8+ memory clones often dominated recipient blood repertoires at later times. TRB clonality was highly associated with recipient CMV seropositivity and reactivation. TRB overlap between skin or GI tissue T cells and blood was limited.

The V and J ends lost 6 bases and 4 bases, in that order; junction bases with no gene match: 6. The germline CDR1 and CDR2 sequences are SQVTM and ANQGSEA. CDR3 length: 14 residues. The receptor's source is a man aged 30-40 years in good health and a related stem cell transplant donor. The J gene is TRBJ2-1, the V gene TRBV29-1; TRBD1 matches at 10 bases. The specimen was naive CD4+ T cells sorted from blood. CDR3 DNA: TGCAGCGTGTATCCGGGACAGGGGTACAATGAGCAGTTCTTC. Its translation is CSVYPGQGYNEQFF.